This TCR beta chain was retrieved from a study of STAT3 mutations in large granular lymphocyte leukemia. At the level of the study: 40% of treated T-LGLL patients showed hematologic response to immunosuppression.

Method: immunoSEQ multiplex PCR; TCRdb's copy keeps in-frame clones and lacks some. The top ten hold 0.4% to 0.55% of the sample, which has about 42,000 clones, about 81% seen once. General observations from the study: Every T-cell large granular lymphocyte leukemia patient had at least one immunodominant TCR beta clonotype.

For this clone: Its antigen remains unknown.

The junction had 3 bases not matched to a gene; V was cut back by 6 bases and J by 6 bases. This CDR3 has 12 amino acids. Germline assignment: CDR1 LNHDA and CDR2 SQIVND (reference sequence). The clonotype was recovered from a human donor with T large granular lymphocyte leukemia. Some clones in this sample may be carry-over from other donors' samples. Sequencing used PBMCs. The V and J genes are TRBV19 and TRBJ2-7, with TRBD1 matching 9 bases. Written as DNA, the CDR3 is TGTGCCAGTAGCAGACAGGGGGGCGAGCAGTACTTC. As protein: CASSRQGGEQYF.